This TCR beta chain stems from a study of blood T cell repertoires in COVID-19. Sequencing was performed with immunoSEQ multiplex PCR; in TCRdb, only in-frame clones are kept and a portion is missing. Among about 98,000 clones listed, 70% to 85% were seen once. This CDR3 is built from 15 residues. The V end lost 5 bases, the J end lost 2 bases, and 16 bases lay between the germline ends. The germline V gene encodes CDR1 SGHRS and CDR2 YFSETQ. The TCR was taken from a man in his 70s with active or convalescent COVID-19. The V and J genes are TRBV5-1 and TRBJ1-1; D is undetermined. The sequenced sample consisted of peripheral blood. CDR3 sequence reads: CASSGRWTGNTEAFF. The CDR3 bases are TGCGCCAGCAGTGGAAGGTGGACGGGAAACACTGAAGCTTTCTTT. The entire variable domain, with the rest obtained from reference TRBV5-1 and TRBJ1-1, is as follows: KAGVTQTPRYLIKTRGQQVTLSCSPISGHRSVSWYQQTPGQGLQFLFEYFSETQRNKGNFPGRFSGRQFSNSRSEMNVSTLELGDSALYLCASSGRWTGNTEAFFGQGTRLTVV.